The 30 T cell receptor beta chains presented below share a single source sample, sequenced in a study of Ad26.COV2.S vaccination and SARS-CoV-2 variants. Indicated treatment: some 20 received Ad26.COV2.S at low or high dose, single or two shots; about five received placebo; per-sample allocation not given. Samples were taken on day 63 after the first vaccine or placebo injection. Produced via immunoSEQ multiplex PCR; TCRdb's table is partial and in-frame only. Among 410,000 or so clones listed, about 93% were seen once. The sequenced sample was peripheral blood, obtained in a trial of Ad26.COV2.S vaccine versus placebo. These receptors were collected from a person aged 18 to 59 who received the Ad26.COV2.S COVID-19 vaccine or a placebo.

The chain recombines TRBV9 with TRBJ2-1, with 10 bases identical to TRBD2. Germline values: CDR1 SGDLS, CDR2 YYNGEE. The trim removed 5 bases at V and 7 bases at J, leaving 9 bases unmatched. The CDR3 runs to 15 residues. In DNA form, the CDR3 reads TGTGCCAGCAGACCTAGCGGGAGTTCCTCTAATGAGCAGTTCTTC. Translation gives CASRPSGSSSNEQFF.

The V and J genes are TRBV5-6 and TRBJ2-7; D unclear. CDR1 is SGHDT and CDR2 is YYEEEE in the germline V gene. The CDR3 contains 14 residues. Trimming shortened V by 3 bases and J by 1 base, and 11 bases separated the two germline ends. In DNA form, the CDR3 reads TGTGCCAGCAGCTCCCGAGCTTGGTCCTACGAGCAGTACTTC. It translates to CASSSRAWSYEQYF.

V gene TRBV19 combines with J gene TRBJ2-7; D may be TRBD2 (5 bases). The CDR3 has 15 residues. The germline V gene encodes CDR1 LNHDA and CDR2 SQIVND (reference sequence). V was clipped by 8 bases and J by 3 bases, with 20 bases between them. CDR3 in amino acids: CASGSSNGNFYEQYF. DNA for the CDR3: TGTGCCAGTGGGTCCTCCAACGGGAATTTCTACGAGCAGTACTTC.

The chain recombines TRBV19 with TRBJ2-1; 9 positions match TRBD2. V gave up 3 bases and J gave up 0 bases; unmatched junction bases: 6. The CDR3 consists of 17 residues. Germline V lookup: CDR1 LNHDA, CDR2 SQIVND (reference sequence). CDR3: CASSIRTSAFSYNEQFF. As DNA, the CDR3 is TGTGCCAGTAGTATTCGGACTAGCGCCTTCTCCTACAATGAGCAGTTCTTC.

The rearrangement links TRBV7-9 to TRBJ1-1; D call uncertain. There are 13 residues in the CDR3. Germline V gives CDR1 SEHNR, CDR2 FQNEAQ (reference sequence). Trimming took 2 bases from V and 11 from J, leaving 15 bases between them. CDR3 nucleotides: TGTGCCAGCAGCTTAATCATACGGGAGAGGGCTTTCTTT. Protein: CASSLIIRERAFF.

V gene TRBV10-2 combines with J gene TRBJ1-5; D remains ambiguous. Per germline, CDR1 WSHSY and CDR2 SAAADI. This CDR3 spans 14 amino acids. V was clipped by 3 bases and J by 1 base, with 7 bases between them. CDR3 sequence (DNA): TGCGCCAGCAGTGAAACAGCAAGCAATCAGCCCCAGCATTTT. Amino acid sequence: CASSETASNQPQHF.

The chain carries TRBV6-5 and TRBJ1-1; the D gene is possibly TRBD1 (5 bases). Trimming shortened V by 2 bases and J by 1 base, and 11 bases separated the two germline ends. CDR3 length: 15 amino acids. Germline V gene lookup returns CDR1 MNHEY and CDR2 SVGAGI. The DNA for the CDR3 is TGTGCCAGCAGTTACACCGGGACCTCGAACACTGAAGCTTTCTTT. The encoded protein is CASSYTGTSNTEAFF.

The genes are TRBV11-3 and TRBJ2-2; tentatively, D is TRBD1 or TRBD2 (6 bases each). CDR3 length: 15 residues. The V and J ends lost 5 bases and 0 bases respectively, with 10 bases between them. Germline lookup yields CDR1 SGHNT and CDR2 YENEEA. In DNA, the CDR3 is TGTGCCAGCAGCAGGGGGGTTTCGAACACCGGGGAGCTGTTTTTT. Protein sequence: CASSRGVSNTGELFF.

V usage is TRBV9 and J usage is TRBJ2-2; 11 bases agree with TRBD1. V shed 0 bases, J shed 5 bases, and the junction held 3 bases outside the gene matches. CDR1 and CDR2 from the germline V gene are SGDLS and YYNGEE. This CDR3 contains 16 residues. Here the CDR3 reads CASSVGTGGKTGELFF. CDR3 in DNA: TGTGCCAGCAGCGTAGGGACAGGGGGCAAGACCGGGGAGCTGTTTTTT.

The V and J genes are TRBV30 and TRBJ1-4; no reliable D call. The germline V gene has CDR1 GTSNPN and CDR2 SVGIG (reference sequence). Trimming pared 8 bases from V and 8 bases from J, leaving 9 bases between. The CDR3 runs to 10 residues. CDR3 coding DNA: TGTGCCACTGGGGTCGAAAAACTGTTTTTT. This sequence encodes CATGVEKLFF.

The chain employs TRBV19 and TRBJ2-7; 11 bases align to TRBD2. J gave up 0 bases and V 4 bases, and 2 bases lay outside the gene matches. CDR3 length: 15 residues. Per the germline V gene, CDR1 is LNHDA and CDR2 is SQIVND (reference sequence). The CDR3 bases are TGTGCCAGTAGTACGGGACTAGCGGCCTCCTACGAGCAGTACTTC. This encodes CASSTGLAASYEQYF.

The chain couples TRBV7-8 to TRBJ2-5; 9 positions agree with TRBD2. The CDR3 spans 15 residues. From germline, CDR1 is SGHVS and CDR2 FQNEAQ. V lost 1 base and J lost 4; bases outside the gene matches: 4. CDR3 nucleotides: TGTGCCAGCAGCTTAGGTCCACTAGCGGGAGAGACCCAGTACTTC. It yields the protein CASSLGPLAGETQYF. Together with reference TRBV7-8 and TRBJ2-5, the CDR3 gives the full variable domain: GAGVSQSPRYKVAKRGQDVALRCDPISGHVSLFWYQQALGQGPEFLTYFQNEAQLDKSGLPSDRFFAERPEGSVSTLKIQRTQQEDSAVYLCASSLGPLAGETQYFGPGTRLLVL.

The CDR3 loop reads CASSEQGAMNTEAFF. CDR3 DNA sequence: TGTGCCAGCAGCGAACAGGGGGCGATGAACACTGAAGCTTTCTTT. This chain uses TRBV7-2 with TRBJ1-1, with 9 bases that match TRBD1. J gave up 0 bases and V 5 bases, and 4 bases lay outside the gene matches. The CDR3 consists of 15 residues. The V gene's germline CDR1 is SGHTA and CDR2 FQGNSA.

This clone was detected ten times or more. The J gene is TRBJ2-7, the V gene TRBV4-1; D possibly uses TRBD1 or TRBD2 (5 bases each). Trimming took 3 bases from V and 3 from J, leaving 15 bases between them. The CDR3 spans 15 residues. Germline CDR1 reads MGHRA; CDR2 reads YSYEKL. CDR3 residues: CASSQQTGTIYEQYF. CDR3 DNA: TGCGCCAGCAGCCAGCAAACCGGGACCATCTACGAGCAGTACTTC.

This clone was seen a few times. This chain links TRBV11-3 with TRBJ2-5, with 9 bases identical to TRBD1. CDR3 length: 20 amino acids. Trimming at V came to 0 bases and at J to 4 bases, leaving 18 bases not matched to a gene. Germline values: CDR1 SGHNT, CDR2 YENEEA. The chain's CDR3 is CASSLDLGVTLQGASETQYF. The CDR3 coding sequence is TGTGCCAGCAGCTTAGATCTAGGGGTGACCCTACAGGGGGCTTCAGAGACCCAGTACTTC.

The CDR3 region has the DNA TGTGCCAGAAGCTCGGGACACCCTAGCTCCTACAATGAGCAGTTCTTC. Translating gives CARSSGHPSSYNEQFF. The chain uses TRBV5-3 and TRBJ2-1; D may be TRBD1 (6 bases). TRBV5-3 belongs to the ORF category, with a function that is uncertain. Trimming stripped 3 bases from V and 0 bases from J, with 13 bases between. This CDR3 has 16 amino acids.

Comment on this clone: The junction departs from germline at one end; a sequencing error may be responsible. The chain carries TRBV30 and TRBJ2-3, with TRBD1 matching over 7 bases. Germline V gene data show CDR1 as GTSNPN and CDR2 as SVGIG (reference sequence). This CDR3 contains 12 residues. The CDR3 sequence: CAWSVRDSSGIF. CDR3 DNA: TGTGCCTGGAGTGTACGGGACAGCTCGGGTATTTTT.

V gene TRBV6-5 combines with J gene TRBJ2-5, with D hard to call. V gave up 8 bases and J gave up 5 bases, with 18 bases separating them. CDR3 length: 14 residues. Germline V gives CDR1 MNHEY, CDR2 SVGAGI. CDR3 sequence (DNA): TGTGCCAGCTCTCGCGGCGGTGGATATGAGACCCAGTACTTC. Translating it yields CASSRGGGYETQYF.

The chain has TRBV6-6 and TRBJ2-5; 10 nucleotides align to TRBD2. V lost 6 bases to trimming and J lost 7 bases; unmatched junction nucleotides: 14. The CDR3 has 16 amino acids. Germline CDR1 and CDR2: MNHNY and SVGAGI (reference sequence). CDR3 residues: CASSPPLAGAPGTQYF. The CDR3, as DNA: TGTGCCAGCAGCCCCCCCCTAGCGGGAGCTCCAGGGACCCAGTACTTC.

This clone showed up just once. This chain uses TRBV7-9 with TRBJ2-7; no definite D call. CDR3 length: 13 amino acids. CDR1 is SEHNR, CDR2 FQNEAQ, per germline (reference sequence). Trimming stripped 2 bases from V and 0 bases from J, with 5 bases between. The CDR3 sequence: CASSLYSSYEQYF. CDR3 DNA: TGTGCCAGCAGCTTATACTCCTCCTACGAGCAGTACTTC.

The J gene is TRBJ1-4, the V gene TRBV5-1, with D perhaps TRBD1 (6 bases). The CDR3 covers 15 residues. Germline V gene sequence: CDR1 SGHRS, CDR2 YFSETQ. V was pared by 4 bases and J by 12 bases, with 22 bases between. The CDR3 here is CASSPQQPQGGELFF. CDR3 DNA sequence: TGCGCCAGCAGCCCACAACAGCCACAGGGAGGGGAACTGTTTTTT.

The chain links TRBV30 to TRBJ2-1, with unresolved D. Trimming cost V 1 base and J 2 bases, with 9 bases left between them. There are 14 residues in the CDR3. CDR1 and CDR2 from the germline V gene are GTSNPN and SVGIG (reference sequence). CDR3 DNA sequence: TGTGCCTGGAGTGCGAGAATTGCCTACAATGAGCAGTTCTTC. Protein product: CAWSARIAYNEQFF.

This sequence joins TRBV3-1 (or the pseudogene TRBV3-2) and TRBJ1-1; D is possibly TRBD1 (5 bases). V was shortened by 5 bases and J by 0 bases, with 13 bases between the two germline ends. The germline CDR1 and CDR2 sequences are LGHDT and YNNKEL (reference sequence). The CDR3 runs to 15 residues. The CDR3 sequence is CASSLTAFMNTEAFF. CDR3 in DNA: TGTGCCAGCAGCTTGACAGCCTTTATGAACACTGAAGCTTTCTTT.

CDR3 nucleotides: TGTGCCAGCAGCCGCGTTAATCATGAGCAGTTCTTC. It yields the protein CASSRVNHEQFF. This chain joins TRBV6-5 and TRBJ2-1; the D is unclear. V shed 6 bases and J shed 8 bases, with 11 bases lying between them. The germline CDR1 and CDR2 sequences are MNHEY and SVGAGI. The CDR3 totals 12 residues.

The V call is TRBV4-3, the J call TRBJ2-3; possible D gene TRBD2, 6 bases. Germline V gene lookup returns CDR1 LGHNA and CDR2 YSLEER. This CDR3 contains 14 residues. Trimming cost V 4 bases and J 6 bases, with 14 bases left between them. The CDR3 loop is CASSPAGTSDTQYF. The DNA of the CDR3 is TGCGCCAGCAGCCCCGCGGGGACCTCCGATACGCAGTATTTT.

The CDR3 DNA is TGTGCCAGCAGTCTCGTCCCCGTGGGCACCCTCCACTTT. Translation: CASSLVPVGTLHF. The chain uses TRBV6-2 or TRBV6-3 and TRBJ1-6; no reliable D call. The germline V and J ends were trimmed by 5 bases and 14 bases, with 16 bases remaining between them. Germline CDR1 is MNHEY and CDR2 is SVGEGT. The CDR3 length is 13 residues.

This rearrangement joins TRBV24-1 to TRBJ2-7; TRBD2 aligns across 15 bases. J was trimmed by 4 bases and V by 2 bases; bases with no gene match: 2. Germline V lookup: CDR1 KGHDR, CDR2 SFDVKD. CDR3 length: 16 amino acids. CDR3 in DNA: TGTGCCACCAGTGATTCCGGGACTAGCGGGAGGTACGAGCAGTACTTC. As protein: CATSDSGTSGRYEQYF.

The rearrangement joins TRBV14 to TRBJ1-2, with TRBD1 matching over 8 bases. Per germline, CDR1 SGHDN and CDR2 FVKESK. V gave up 2 bases and J gave up 13 bases; unmatched junction bases: 12. The CDR3 extends over 14 amino acids. CDR3 in amino acids: CASSQSWTGNILTF. For the CDR3, the DNA is TGTGCCAGCAGCCAAAGTTGGACAGGGAATATACTCACCTTC.

This chain connects TRBV5-6 to TRBJ1-5; the D gene is possibly TRBD1 (5 bases). Germline V lookup: CDR1 SGHDT, CDR2 YYEEEE. The CDR3 length is 14 residues. V was trimmed by 0 bases and J by 3 bases, leaving 7 bases between them. CDR3 coding DNA: TGTGCCAGCAGCTTGGCAGGGCTCAATCAGCCCCAGCATTTT. Its protein is CASSLAGLNQPQHF.

This chain links TRBV29-1 with TRBJ2-3; the D is unclear. In germline, CDR1 is SQVTM, CDR2 ANQGSEA. Trimming removed 7 bases at V and 3 bases at J, with 11 bases between. The CDR3 loop spans 12 amino acids. CDR3 sequence: CSDDPGTDTQYF. In DNA, the CDR3 is TGCAGCGACGACCCCGGGACAGATACGCAGTATTTT.